This T cell receptor (beta chain) was captured by sequencing in a study of shared T cell receptors in the human thymus. Assay used: immunoSEQ multiplex PCR; TCRdb lists only in-frame clones, some missing. The sample shows hundreds of thousands of clones, around 87% of them seen only once. CDR1 SQVTM and CDR2 ANQGSEA come from the germline V gene. V lost 5 bases and J lost 0, with 16 bases in between. The CDR3 contains 16 residues. These data also featured in a second study, about human thymus T cells.

Material: thymocytes. The source of this sequence is a boy under two years old with a congenital heart defect. The rearrangement uses TRBV29-1 and TRBJ1-4; maybe TRBD1 (6 bases). The CDR3 is CSVLQGDPTTNEKLFF. The DNA of the CDR3 is TGCAGCGTTCTACAGGGCGATCCTACAACTAATGAAAAACTGTTTTTT.